This TCR beta chain came from a study of blood T cells in healthy people across ages. About the research overall: About one barcoded beta molecule per two T cells was captured by template switching.

This CDR3 is 14 amino acids long. Germline V CDR1 and CDR2: SQVTM, ANQGSEA. The trim removed 7 bases at V and 0 bases at J, leaving 4 bases unmatched. This clonotype was seen ten or more times. A second roughly 6 to 11 cycle PCR used barcoded and J-beta primers. Each TCR beta cDNA got a 12-nucleotide random molecular identifier. TCRdb re-called the 5' RACE reads with MiXCR, one entry per CDR3 protein. Counted here are about 1,000,000 distinct CDR3 sequences, roughly 45% occurring once; the ten biggest clones make up about 20%. The TCR originated in a woman aged 55-69 years in good health. Sequencing was performed on blood. The chain uses TRBV29-1 and TRBJ2-1; 9 nucleotides align to TRBD2. In nucleotides, the CDR3 is TGCAGCGAAGAGCGGGAGGACTCCTACAATGAGCAGTTCTTC. Its protein is CSEEREDSYNEQFF.